Sequencing of this T cell receptor beta chain was carried out in a study of T cell repertoires in cytomegalovirus infection. Study information: Well-studied HLA-B-restricted CMV epitopes were used in the study alongside recently identified HLA-C-restricted ones. Both a matching HLA type and CMV infection were indicated by public TCR beta signatures.

The study's findings and limits: Dominant in the ex vivo response were TCR beta clonotypes restricted by HLA-C and specific for CMV.

One entry per CDR3 protein results from TCRdb running MiXCR on the reads. Among approximately 220,000 distinct CDR3 sequences listed, 35% to 40% were seen once. The V gene end was trimmed by 7 bases and the J gene end by 6 bases; junction bases not matched to a gene: 11. The CDR3 sequence is 15 residues long. Points on this clonotype: Its antigen is unidentified.

This receptor was taken from a human donor in good health (CMV status not recorded). Some clones in this sample may be carry-over from other donors' samples. The sequencing used CD8+ T cells from cultured PBMCs, collected from culture after CMV antigen stimulation. The chain employs TRBV12-3 or TRBV12-4 and TRBJ2-4; 8 nucleotides align to TRBD1. The chain's CDR3 is CASTPDRALLNIQYF. In DNA, the CDR3 is TGTGCCAGCACTCCGGACAGGGCCCTATTAAACATTCAGTACTTC.